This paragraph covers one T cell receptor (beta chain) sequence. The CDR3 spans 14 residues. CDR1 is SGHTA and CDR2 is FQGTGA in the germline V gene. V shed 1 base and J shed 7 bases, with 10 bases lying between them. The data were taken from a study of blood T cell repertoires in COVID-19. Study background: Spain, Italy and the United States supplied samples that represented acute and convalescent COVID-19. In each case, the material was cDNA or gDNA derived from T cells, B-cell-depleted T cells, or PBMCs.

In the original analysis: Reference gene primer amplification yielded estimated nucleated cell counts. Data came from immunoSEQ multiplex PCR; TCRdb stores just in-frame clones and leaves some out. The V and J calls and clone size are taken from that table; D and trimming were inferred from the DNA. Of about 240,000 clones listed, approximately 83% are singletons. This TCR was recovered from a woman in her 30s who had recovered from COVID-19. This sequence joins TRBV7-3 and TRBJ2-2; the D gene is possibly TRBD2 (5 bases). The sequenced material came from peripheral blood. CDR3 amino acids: CASSLNEGNGELFF. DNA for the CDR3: TGTGCCAGCAGCTTAAATGAGGGTAACGGGGAGCTGTTTTTT.